These 17 T cell receptor beta chains share one sample of origin, sequenced in a study of blood T cell repertoires in COVID-19. Some clones are missing from TCRdb's copy, which holds only in-frame ones; the method was immunoSEQ multiplex PCR. Here the sample spans about 220,000 clones, around 83% being singletons. The sample taken for sequencing was PBMCs or T cells enriched from blood (not recorded which). Receptors were obtained from a middle-aged woman who had recovered from COVID-19.

V and J are TRBV7-2 and TRBJ1-2; no definite D call. Germline V gives CDR1 SGHTA, CDR2 FQGNSA. With 1 base removed from V and 9 bases from J, the gap between germline ends came to 9 bases. The CDR3 spans 12 residues. Here the CDR3 reads CASSLVSRRYTF. CDR3 coding DNA: TGTGCCAGCAGCTTAGTATCCAGGCGCTACACCTTC. Variable domain in full (rest from reference TRBV7-2 and TRBJ1-2): GAGVSQSPSNKVTEKGKDVELRCDPISGHTALYWYRQSLGQGLEFLIYFQGNSAPDKSGLPSDRFSAERTGGSVSTLTIQRTQQEDSAVYLCASSLVSRRYTFGSGTRLTVV.

V gene TRBV4-2 combines with J gene TRBJ1-3; D is unclear. Germline V gene data show CDR1 as LGHNA and CDR2 as YNFKEQ. The CDR3 consists of 15 residues. V was cut by 0 bases and J by 4 bases, with 10 bases left in between. The CDR3: CASSQEWALGNTIYF. The DNA for the CDR3 is TGTGCCAGCAGCCAAGAGTGGGCGCTAGGAAACACCATATATTTT.

V and J are TRBV6-5 and TRBJ2-7, with 9 bases that match TRBD1. The J segment lost 2 bases and the V segment lost 6 bases, leaving 5 bases of the junction unmatched. The germline gives CDR1 MNHEY, CDR2 SVGAGI. The CDR3 has 14 amino acids. The CDR3 reads CASRDRGAPYEQYF. CDR3 bases: TGTGCCAGCAGGGACAGGGGAGCCCCCTACGAGCAGTACTTC.

This clone was seen only once. The chain links TRBV2 to TRBJ1-2, with D maybe TRBD1 (5 bases). The V and J ends lost 4 bases and 8 bases respectively, with 11 bases between them. The V gene's germline CDR1 is SNHLY and CDR2 FYNNEI. The CDR3 has 12 amino acids. CDR3 DNA sequence: TGTGCCAGCAGTGTCCAGGGAAGAGGCTACACCTTC. This translates into CASSVQGRGYTF.

This chain connects TRBV11-2 to TRBJ2-3; the D is unclear. Germline loops: CDR1 SGHAT, CDR2 FQNNGV. This CDR3 contains 13 residues. The V gene lost 8 bases and the J gene lost 6 bases, with 15 bases spanning the gap. The CDR3 nucleotides read TGTGCCAGCCTGGCGGATCACGAGGATACGCAGTATTTT. Protein product: CASLADHEDTQYF.

This clone was seen once. This chain uses TRBV29-1 with TRBJ1-4; D gene uncertain. The CDR3 consists of 14 residues. Germline V gives CDR1 SQVTM, CDR2 ANQGSEA. V shed 0 bases and J shed 11 bases, with 16 bases lying between them. CDR3 sequence reads: CSVEDRAASGKLFF. The CDR3 nucleotides are TGCAGCGTTGAAGATAGGGCCGCCTCGGGGAAACTGTTTTTT.

V usage is TRBV27 and J usage is TRBJ1-4; D unresolved. Germline CDR1 is MNHEY and CDR2 is SMNVEV (reference sequence). Trimming cost V 3 bases and J 5 bases, with 4 bases left between them. CDR3 length: 12 amino acids. The CDR3 DNA follows: TGTGCCAGCAGTTTCGGGAATGAAAAACTGTTTTTT. This translates into CASSFGNEKLFF. The whole variable domain, remainder taken from reference TRBV27 and TRBJ1-4, is EAQVTQNPRYLITVTGKKLTVTCSQNMNHEYMSWYRQDPGLGLRQIYYSMNVEVTDKGDVPEGYKVSRKEKRNFPLILESPSPNQTSLYFCASSFGNEKLFFGSGTQLSVL.

The rearrangement uses TRBV10-3 and TRBJ1-3; TRBD1 aligns across 10 bases. The V and J ends lost 2 bases and 4 bases, in that order; junction bases with no gene match: 5. The CDR3 extends over 16 amino acids. In germline, CDR1 is ENHRY, CDR2 SYGVKD. CDR3 loop: CAISERQGASGNTIYF. CDR3 nucleotides: TGTGCCATCAGTGAGAGACAGGGGGCCTCGGGAAACACCATATATTTT.

This sequence joins TRBV4-1 and TRBJ1-1; D ambiguous. Trimming shortened V by 6 bases and J by 1 base, and 12 bases separated the two germline ends. Germline V gives CDR1 MGHRA, CDR2 YSYEKL. The CDR3 is 14 amino acids. The CDR3 reads CASRAPGENTEAFF. DNA of the CDR3: TGCGCCAGCAGGGCCCCGGGAGAGAACACTGAAGCTTTCTTT.

The chain combines TRBV9 with TRBJ2-5; D is uncertain. Germline V gives CDR1 SGDLS, CDR2 YYNGEE. V was clipped by 0 bases and J by 2 bases, with 8 bases between them. This CDR3 is 14 amino acids long. For the CDR3, the DNA is TGTGCCAGCAGCGTAGCCGGGTTACAAGAGACCCAGTACTTC. It yields the protein CASSVAGLQETQYF. The full variable domain, rest sourced from reference TRBV9 and TRBJ2-5, is DSGVTQTPKHLITATGQRVTLRCSPRSGDLSVYWYQQSLDQGLQFLIQYYNGEERAKGNILERFSAQQFPDLHSELNLSSLELGDSALYFCASSVAGLQETQYFGPGTRLLVL.

The chain links TRBV2 to TRBJ2-7; D perhaps matches TRBD1 (6 bases). The V gene lost 4 bases and the J gene lost 0 bases, with 13 bases spanning the gap. Germline loops: CDR1 SNHLY, CDR2 FYNNEI. The CDR3 has 15 amino acids. The CDR3 nucleotides read TGTGCCAGCAGTGGAAGAGGGGGAGTCTCCTACGAGCAGTACTTC. This gives the protein CASSGRGGVSYEQYF.

The chain joins TRBV7-8 to TRBJ2-1; the D is unclear. V shed 1 base and J shed 3 bases, with 10 bases lying between them. CDR3 length: 15 amino acids. From germline, CDR1 is SGHVS and CDR2 FQNEAQ. This CDR3 is CASSLEAGNYNEQFF. CDR3 bases: TGTGCCAGCAGCTTAGAAGCAGGAAACTACAATGAGCAGTTCTTC.

This chain uses TRBV11-2 with TRBJ2-1, with 7 bases matching TRBD2. Germline CDR1 and CDR2: SGHAT and FQNNGV. J gave up 6 bases and V 4 bases, and 9 bases lay outside the gene matches. The CDR3 is made up of 15 amino acids. This CDR3 reads CASSSLGRVGNEQFF. The CDR3 nucleotides are TGTGCCAGCAGCTCCCTTGGGAGGGTGGGCAATGAGCAGTTCTTC.

The genes are TRBV28 and TRBJ1-2; a possible D gene is TRBD1 (6 bases). The V gene lost 6 bases and the J gene lost 3 bases, with 14 bases spanning the gap. Germline CDR1 is MDHEN and CDR2 is SYDVKM. The CDR3 extends over 14 amino acids. The CDR3 spells CASRARGGDYGYTF. CDR3 DNA: TGTGCCAGCAGGGCCCGTGGGGGCGACTATGGCTACACCTTC.

A single count supports this clone. J is TRBJ1-1 and V is TRBV5-4; tentative D call: TRBD1 (6 bases). The ends were cut back, 9 bases at V and 0 bases at J, with 21 bases in the middle. The CDR3 contains 16 residues. The germline V gene encodes CDR1 SGHNT and CDR2 YYREEE (reference sequence). In nucleotides, the CDR3 is TGTGCCACCATGGGGGGGGCAGGGAATATGAACACTGAAGCTTTCTTT. Protein sequence: CATMGGAGNMNTEAFF. The full variable domain, with the rest looked up from reference TRBV5-4 and TRBJ1-1, is ETGVTQSPTHLIKTRGQQVTLRCSSQSGHNTVSWYQQALGQGPQFIFQYYREEENGRGNFPPRFSGLQFPNYSSELNVNALELDDSALYLCATMGGAGNMNTEAFFGQGTRLTVV.

The count of this clone is one. J is TRBJ2-1 and V is TRBV29-1; a possible D gene is TRBD2 (5 bases). This CDR3 contains 15 residues. In germline, CDR1 is SQVTM, CDR2 ANQGSEA. The V gene lost 5 bases and the J gene lost 0 bases, with 14 bases spanning the gap. The CDR3 nucleotides are TGCAGCGTTCGGGCTAGCCAATACTCCTACAATGAGCAGTTCTTC. Its protein product is CSVRASQYSYNEQFF.

The rearrangement links TRBV4-1 to TRBJ1-2, with a weak D call TRBD1 (5 bases). This CDR3 has 15 amino acids. V was pared by 0 bases and J by 6 bases, with 14 bases between. The germline gives CDR1 MGHRA, CDR2 YSYEKL. This CDR3 is CASSQDPGRLHGYTF. CDR3 coding DNA: TGCGCCAGCAGCCAAGATCCAGGGCGGCTGCATGGCTACACCTTC.